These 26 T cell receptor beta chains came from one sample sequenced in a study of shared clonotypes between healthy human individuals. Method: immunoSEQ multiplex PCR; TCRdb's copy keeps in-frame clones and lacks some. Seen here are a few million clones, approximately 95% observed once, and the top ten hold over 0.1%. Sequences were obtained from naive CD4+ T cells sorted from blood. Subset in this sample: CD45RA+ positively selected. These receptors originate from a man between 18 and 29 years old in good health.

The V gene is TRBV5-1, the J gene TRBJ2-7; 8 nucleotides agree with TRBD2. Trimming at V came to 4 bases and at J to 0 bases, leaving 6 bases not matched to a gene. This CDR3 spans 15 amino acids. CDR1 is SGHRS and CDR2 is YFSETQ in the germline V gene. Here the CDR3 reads CASSQIAGNSYEQYF. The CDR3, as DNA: TGCGCCAGCAGCCAAATAGCGGGAAACTCCTACGAGCAGTACTTC.

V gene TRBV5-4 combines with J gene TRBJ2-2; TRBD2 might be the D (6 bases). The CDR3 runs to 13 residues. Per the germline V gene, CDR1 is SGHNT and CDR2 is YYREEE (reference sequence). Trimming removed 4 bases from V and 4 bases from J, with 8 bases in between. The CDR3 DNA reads TGTGCCAGCAGCCGGGACTTCACCGGGGAGCTGTTTTTT. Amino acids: CASSRDFTGELFF.

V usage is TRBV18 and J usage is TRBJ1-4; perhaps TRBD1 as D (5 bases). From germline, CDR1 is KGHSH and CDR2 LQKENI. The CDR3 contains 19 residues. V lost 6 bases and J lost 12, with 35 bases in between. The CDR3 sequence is CASSKRIGLGTAGDEELFF. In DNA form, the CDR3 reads TGTGCCAGCTCCAAACGAATTGGTCTCGGGACCGCGGGTGATGAGGAACTGTTTTTT.

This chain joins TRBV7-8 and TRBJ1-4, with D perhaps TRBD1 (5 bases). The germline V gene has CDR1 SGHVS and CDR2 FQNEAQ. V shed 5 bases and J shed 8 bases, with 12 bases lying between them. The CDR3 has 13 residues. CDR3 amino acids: CASSLGGAEKLFF. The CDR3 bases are TGTGCCAGCAGCCTCGGAGGGGCGGAAAAACTGTTTTTT.

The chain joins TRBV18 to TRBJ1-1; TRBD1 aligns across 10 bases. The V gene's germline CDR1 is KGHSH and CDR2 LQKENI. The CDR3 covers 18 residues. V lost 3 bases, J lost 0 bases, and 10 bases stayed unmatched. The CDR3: CASSPGQGSLLMNTEAFF. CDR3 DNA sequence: TGTGCCAGCTCACCGGGACAGGGGAGCCTTTTAATGAACACTGAAGCTTTCTTT.

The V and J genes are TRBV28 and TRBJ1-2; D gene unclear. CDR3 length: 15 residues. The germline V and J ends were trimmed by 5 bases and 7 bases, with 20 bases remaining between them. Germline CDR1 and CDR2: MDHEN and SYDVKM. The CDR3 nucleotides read TGTGCCAGCAGTCTTGGGTCCAGGCCTCTCGGTGGCTACACCTTC. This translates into CASSLGSRPLGGYTF.

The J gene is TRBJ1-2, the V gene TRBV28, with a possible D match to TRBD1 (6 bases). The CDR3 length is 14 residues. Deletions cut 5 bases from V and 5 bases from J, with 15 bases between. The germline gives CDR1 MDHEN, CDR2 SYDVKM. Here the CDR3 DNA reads TGTGCCAGCAGTCCCCATTCAGGGGCGTATGGCTACACCTTC. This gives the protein CASSPHSGAYGYTF.

CDR3 protein: CAWSSGLAGGTYEQYF. CDR3 in DNA: TGTGCCTGGAGCTCTGGACTAGCGGGGGGAACCTACGAGCAGTACTTC. The V and J genes are TRBV30 and TRBJ2-7, with 14 positions matching TRBD2. Looked up from germline, CDR1 is GTSNPN and CDR2 is SVGIG (reference sequence). The CDR3 runs 16 residues. Trimming cost V 3 bases and J 2 bases; bases outside gene matches: 6. The variable domain in full, completed from reference TRBV30 and TRBJ2-7, reads SQTIHQWPATLVQPVGSPLSLECTVEGTSNPNLYWYRQAAGRGLQLLFYSVGIGQISSEVPQNLSASRPQDRQFILSSKKLLLSDSGFYLCAWSSGLAGGTYEQYFGPGTRLTVT.

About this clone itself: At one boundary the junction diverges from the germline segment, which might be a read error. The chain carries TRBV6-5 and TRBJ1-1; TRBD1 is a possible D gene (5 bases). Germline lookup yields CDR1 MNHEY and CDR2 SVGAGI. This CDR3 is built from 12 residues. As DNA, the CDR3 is TGTGCCAGCAGTTTAACAGGAACTGGAGCTTTCTTT. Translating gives CASSLTGTGAFF.

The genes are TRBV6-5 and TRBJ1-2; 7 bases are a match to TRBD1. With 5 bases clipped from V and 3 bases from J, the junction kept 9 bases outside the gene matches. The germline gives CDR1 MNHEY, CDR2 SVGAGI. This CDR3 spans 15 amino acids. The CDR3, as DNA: TGTGCCAGCAGTCCTTATCCCGACAGGGACTATGGCTACACCTTC. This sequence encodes CASSPYPDRDYGYTF.

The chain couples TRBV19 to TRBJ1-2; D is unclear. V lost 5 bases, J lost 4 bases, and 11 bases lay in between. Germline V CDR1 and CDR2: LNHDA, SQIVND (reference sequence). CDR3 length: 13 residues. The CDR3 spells CASSWAELYGYTF. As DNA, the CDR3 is TGTGCCAGTAGTTGGGCGGAACTCTATGGCTACACCTTC.

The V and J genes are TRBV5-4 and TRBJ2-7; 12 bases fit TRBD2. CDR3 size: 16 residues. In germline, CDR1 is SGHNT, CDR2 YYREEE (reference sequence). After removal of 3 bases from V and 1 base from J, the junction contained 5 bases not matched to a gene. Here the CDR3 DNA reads TGTGCCAGCAGCTCCGACGGACTAGCGGGATCCTACGAGCAGTACTTC. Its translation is CASSSDGLAGSYEQYF. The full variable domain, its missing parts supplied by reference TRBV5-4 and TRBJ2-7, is ETGVTQSPTHLIKTRGQQVTLRCSSQSGHNTVSWYQQALGQGPQFIFQYYREEENGRGNFPPRFSGLQFPNYSSELNVNALELDDSALYLCASSSDGLAGSYEQYFGPGTRLTVT.

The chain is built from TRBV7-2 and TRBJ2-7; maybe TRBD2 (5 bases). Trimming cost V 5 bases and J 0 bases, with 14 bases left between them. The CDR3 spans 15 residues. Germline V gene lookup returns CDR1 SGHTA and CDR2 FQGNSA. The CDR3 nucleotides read TGTGCCAGCAGCCCGGGGAGCACCAGCTCCTACGAGCAGTACTTC. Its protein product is CASSPGSTSSYEQYF.

The CDR3 reads CASSESGGASGYTF. The DNA for the CDR3 is TGCGCCAGCAGTGAGTCCGGCGGGGCGTCTGGCTACACCTTC. The chain uses TRBV10-2 and TRBJ1-2, with D possibly matching TRBD1 (5 bases). CDR1 and CDR2 from the germline V gene are WSHSY and SAAADI. The CDR3 extends over 14 amino acids. Between the trimmed V and J ends, which lost 0 bases and 7 bases, there was a span of 12 bases.

The CDR3 protein is CASSNRGTSGRRNEQFF. The CDR3 DNA reads as TGTGCCAGCAGCAACAGAGGGACTAGCGGGAGAAGGAATGAGCAGTTCTTC. The V call is TRBV7-2, the J call TRBJ2-1; TRBD2 aligns across 14 bases. After removal of 5 bases from V and 7 bases from J, the junction contained 10 bases not matched to a gene. Germline V CDR1 and CDR2: SGHTA, FQGNSA. The CDR3 has 17 amino acids.

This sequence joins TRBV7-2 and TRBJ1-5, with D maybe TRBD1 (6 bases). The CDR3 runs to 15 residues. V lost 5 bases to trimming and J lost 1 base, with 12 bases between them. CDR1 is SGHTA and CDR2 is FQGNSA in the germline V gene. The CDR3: CASSEQGRSNQPQHF. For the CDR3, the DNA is TGTGCCAGCAGCGAACAGGGCCGCAGCAATCAGCCCCAGCATTTT.

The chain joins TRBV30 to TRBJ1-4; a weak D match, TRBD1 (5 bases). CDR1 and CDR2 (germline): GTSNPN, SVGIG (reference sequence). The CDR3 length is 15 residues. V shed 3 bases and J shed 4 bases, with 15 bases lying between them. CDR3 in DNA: TGTGCCTGGAGCCGAACCGGGGGAGGTAATGAAAAACTGTTTTTT. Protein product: CAWSRTGGGNEKLFF.

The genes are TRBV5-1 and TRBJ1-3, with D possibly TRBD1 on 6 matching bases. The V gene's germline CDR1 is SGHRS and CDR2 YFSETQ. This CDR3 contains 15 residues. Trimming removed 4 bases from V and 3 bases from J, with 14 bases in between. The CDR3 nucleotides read TGCGCCAGCAGCGCCGAAGGGGGAAATGGAAACACCATATATTTT. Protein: CASSAEGGNGNTIYF.

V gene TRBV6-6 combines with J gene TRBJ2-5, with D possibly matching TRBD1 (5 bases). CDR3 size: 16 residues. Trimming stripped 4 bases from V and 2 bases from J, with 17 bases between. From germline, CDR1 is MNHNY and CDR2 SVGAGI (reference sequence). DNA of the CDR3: TGTGCCAGCAGTTCCGGTGTCTTAGACAGACAAGAGACCCAGTACTTC. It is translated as CASSSGVLDRQETQYF.

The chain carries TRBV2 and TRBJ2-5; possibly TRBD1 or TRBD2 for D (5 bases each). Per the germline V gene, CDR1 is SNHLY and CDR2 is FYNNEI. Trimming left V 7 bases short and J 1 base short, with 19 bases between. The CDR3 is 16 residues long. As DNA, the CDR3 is TGTGCCAGCACTTCACTAGGGTGGGGCCGCCAAGAGACCCAGTACTTC. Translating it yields CASTSLGWGRQETQYF.

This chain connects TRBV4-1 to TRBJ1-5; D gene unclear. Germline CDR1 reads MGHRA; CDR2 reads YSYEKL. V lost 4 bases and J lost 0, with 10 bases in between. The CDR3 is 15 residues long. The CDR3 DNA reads TGCGCCAGCAGCCCTTTTATAAATAGCAATCAGCCCCAGCATTTT. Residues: CASSPFINSNQPQHF.

CDR3 nucleotide sequence: TGTGCCAGCAGCTTCTCGGGGGCGGACACCGGGGAGCTGTTTTTT. Its translation is CASSFSGADTGELFF. The chain uses TRBV7-2 and TRBJ2-2; tentatively, D is TRBD1 or TRBD2 (6 bases each). Deletions cut 3 bases from V and 3 bases from J, with 11 bases between. This CDR3 has 15 amino acids. Germline CDR1 SGHTA, CDR2 FQGNSA.

The CDR3 DNA reads TGCGCCAGCAGCTTCAGTCCGTTGAACACTGAAGCTTTCTTT. Encoded protein: CASSFSPLNTEAFF. The chain has TRBV5-1 and TRBJ1-1; D ambiguous. The CDR3 covers 14 residues. The V end lost 2 bases, the J end lost 0 bases, and 8 bases lay between the germline ends. From germline, CDR1 is SGHRS and CDR2 YFSETQ.

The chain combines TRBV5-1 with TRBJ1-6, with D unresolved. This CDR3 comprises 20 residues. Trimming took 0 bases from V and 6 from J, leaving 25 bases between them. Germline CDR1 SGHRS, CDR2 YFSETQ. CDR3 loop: CASSLAVGRLSEKGNSPLHF. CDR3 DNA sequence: TGCGCCAGCAGCTTGGCCGTTGGACGCCTATCGGAGAAGGGTAATTCACCCCTCCACTTT. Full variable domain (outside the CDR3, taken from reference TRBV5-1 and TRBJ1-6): KAGVTQTPRYLIKTRGQQVTLSCSPISGHRSVSWYQQTPGQGLQFLFEYFSETQRNKGNFPGRFSGRQFSNSRSEMNVSTLELGDSALYLCASSLAVGRLSEKGNSPLHFGNGTRLTVT.

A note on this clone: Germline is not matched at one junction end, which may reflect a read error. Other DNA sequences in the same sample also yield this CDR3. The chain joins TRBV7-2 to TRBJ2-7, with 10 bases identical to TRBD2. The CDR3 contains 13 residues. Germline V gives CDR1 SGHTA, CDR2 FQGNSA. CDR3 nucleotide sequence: TGTGCCAGCAGCCTAGCGGGGGCGCGGGAGCAGTACTTC. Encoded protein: CASSLAGAREQYF.

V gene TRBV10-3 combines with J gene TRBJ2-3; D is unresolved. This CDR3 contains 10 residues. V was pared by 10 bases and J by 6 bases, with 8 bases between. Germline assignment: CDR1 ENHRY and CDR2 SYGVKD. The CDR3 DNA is TGTGCCACAGGTTCTGATACGCAGTATTTT. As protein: CATGSDTQYF.